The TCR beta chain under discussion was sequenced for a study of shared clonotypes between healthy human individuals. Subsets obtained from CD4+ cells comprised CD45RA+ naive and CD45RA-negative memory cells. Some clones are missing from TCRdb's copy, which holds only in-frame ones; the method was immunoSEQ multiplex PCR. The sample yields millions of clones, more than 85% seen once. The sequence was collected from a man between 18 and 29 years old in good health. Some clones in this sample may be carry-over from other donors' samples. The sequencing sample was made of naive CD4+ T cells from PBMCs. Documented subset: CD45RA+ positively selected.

CDR3 residues: CASSLGQGGEQYF. CDR3 in DNA: TGTGCCAGCAGCTTAGGACAGGGGGGCGAGCAGTACTTC. This sequence joins TRBV7-3 and TRBJ2-7; 10 nucleotides align to TRBD1. Germline V gene lookup returns CDR1 SGHTA and CDR2 FQGTGA. Trimming removed 2 bases from V and 6 bases from J; junction bases left unmatched: 1. This CDR3 region has 13 residues.